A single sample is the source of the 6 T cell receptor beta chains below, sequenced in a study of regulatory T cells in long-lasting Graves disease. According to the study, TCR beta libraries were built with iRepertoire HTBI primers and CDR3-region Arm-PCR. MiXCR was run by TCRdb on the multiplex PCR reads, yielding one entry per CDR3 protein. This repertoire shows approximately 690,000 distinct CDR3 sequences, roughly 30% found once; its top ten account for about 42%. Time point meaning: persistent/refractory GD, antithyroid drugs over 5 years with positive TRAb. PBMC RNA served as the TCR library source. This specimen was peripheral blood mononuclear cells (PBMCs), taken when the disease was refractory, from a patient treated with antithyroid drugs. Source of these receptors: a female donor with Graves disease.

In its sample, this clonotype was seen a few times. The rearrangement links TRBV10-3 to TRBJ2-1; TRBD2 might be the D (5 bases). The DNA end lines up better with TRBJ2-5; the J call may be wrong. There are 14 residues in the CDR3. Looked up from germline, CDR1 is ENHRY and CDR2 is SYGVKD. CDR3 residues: CAISESKGEETQYF. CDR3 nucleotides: TGTGCCATCAGTGAGTCGAAGGGAGAAGAGACCCAGTACTTC.

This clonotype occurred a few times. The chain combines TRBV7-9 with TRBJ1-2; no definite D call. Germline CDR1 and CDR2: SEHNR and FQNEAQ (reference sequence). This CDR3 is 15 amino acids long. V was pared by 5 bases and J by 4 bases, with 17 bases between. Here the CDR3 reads CASSPPFPDLYGYTF. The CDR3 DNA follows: TGTGCCAGCAGCCCTCCATTTCCGGACCTCTATGGCTACACCTTC.

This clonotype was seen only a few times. CDR3 residues: CASSHGGLNTEAFF. The CDR3 coding sequence is TGTGCCAGCAGCCACGGGGGCTTGAACACTGAAGCTTTCTTT. The chain employs TRBV3-1 and TRBJ1-1; D possibly corresponds to TRBD1 (6 bases). The CDR3 is 14 residues long. The V gene's germline CDR1 is LGHDT and CDR2 YNNKEL (reference sequence). V gave up 3 bases and J gave up 0 bases, with 8 bases separating them.

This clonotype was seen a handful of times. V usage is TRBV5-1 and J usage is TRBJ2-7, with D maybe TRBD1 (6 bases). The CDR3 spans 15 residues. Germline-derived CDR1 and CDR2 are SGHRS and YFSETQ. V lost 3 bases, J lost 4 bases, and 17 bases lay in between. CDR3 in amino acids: CASSYRQDGWYEQYF. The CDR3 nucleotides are TGCGCCAGCAGCTATCGACAGGACGGTTGGTACGAGCAGTACTTC. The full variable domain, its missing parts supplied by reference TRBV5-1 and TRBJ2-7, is KAGVTQTPRYLIKTRGQQVTLSCSPISGHRSVSWYQQTPGQGLQFLFEYFSETQRNKGNFPGRFSGRQFSNSRSEMNVSTLELGDSALYLCASSYRQDGWYEQYFGPGTRLTVT.

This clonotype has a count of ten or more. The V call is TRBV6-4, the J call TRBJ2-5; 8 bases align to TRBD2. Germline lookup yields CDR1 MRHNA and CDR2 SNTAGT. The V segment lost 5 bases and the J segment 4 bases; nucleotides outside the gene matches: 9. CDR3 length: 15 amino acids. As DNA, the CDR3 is TGTGCCAGCAGTTTCTCAGCGGGAGTTAGAGAGACCCAGTACTTC. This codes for CASSFSAGVRETQYF.

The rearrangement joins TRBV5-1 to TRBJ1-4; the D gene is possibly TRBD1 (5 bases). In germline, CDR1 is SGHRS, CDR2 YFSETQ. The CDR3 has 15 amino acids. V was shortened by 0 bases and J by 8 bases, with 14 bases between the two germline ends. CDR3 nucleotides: TGCGCCAGCAGCTTGGACGCAGGGAAGTCCGAAAAACTGTTTTTT. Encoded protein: CASSLDAGKSEKLFF.